This is a list of T cell receptor beta chains from one sample in a study of cytomegalovirus exposure and HLA in healthy donors. Using immunoSEQ multiplex PCR, the repertoire was profiled, and TCRdb retains in-frame clones only, with some absent. The table shows 100,000 to 150,000 clones, with 75% to 85% occurring only once. The sample consisted of PBMCs. These receptors originate from a man aged 50 to 60 in good health and CMV-seronegative. Each CDR3 is given with its conserved first and last residue. D genes are given only for firm matches. Size is stated for part of the rows, as once, few or many counts, or as a class when the clone is expanded.

d_gene: -; v_gene: TRBV4-3; abundance: -; j_gene: TRBJ2-7; CDR3aa: CASSPAHRVLSYEQYF; CDR3nt: TGCGCCAGCAGCCCCGCACACAGGGTTCTCTCCTACGAGCAGTACTTC
d_gene: TRBD1; v_gene: TRBV4-2; abundance: -; j_gene: TRBJ2-7; CDR3aa: CASSQDRDSLYEQYF; CDR3nt: TGTGCCAGCAGCCAGGACCGGGACAGCCTCTACGAGCAGTACTTC
d_gene: TRBD1; v_gene: TRBV4-1; abundance: -; j_gene: TRBJ1-6; CDR3aa: CASSPPLDRANSPLHF; CDR3nt: TGCGCCAGCAGCCCCCCTCTGGACAGGGCTAATTCACCCCTCCACTTT
d_gene: -; v_gene: TRBV7-8; abundance: -; j_gene: TRBJ1-6; CDR3aa: CASSPQGSYNSPLHF; CDR3nt: TGTGCCAGCAGCCCCCAGGGGTCGTATAATTCACCCCTCCACTTT
d_gene: -; v_gene: TRBV6-5; abundance: -; j_gene: TRBJ2-3; CDR3aa: CASSYSSQGHTDTQYF; CDR3nt: TGTGCCAGCAGTTACTCGAGCCAGGGGCACACAGATACGCAGTATTTT
d_gene: -; v_gene: TRBV19; abundance: -; j_gene: TRBJ1-1; CDR3aa: CASSIQLTAMNTEAFF; CDR3nt: TGTGCCAGTAGTATCCAACTCACAGCAATGAACACTGAAGCTTTCTTT
d_gene: -; v_gene: TRBV4-2; abundance: -; j_gene: TRBJ2-7; CDR3aa: CASSQDETSSYEQYF; CDR3nt: TGTGCCAGCAGCCAAGACGAGACTAGCTCCTACGAGCAGTACTTC
d_gene: -; v_gene: TRBV5-4; abundance: -; j_gene: TRBJ1-1; CDR3aa: CASSLGGALNTEAFF; CDR3nt: TGTGCCAGCAGCTTGGGGGGAGCGCTGAACACTGAAGCTTTCTTT
d_gene: -; v_gene: TRBV5-5; abundance: once; j_gene: TRBJ1-5; CDR3aa: CASSLVGALGGNQPQHF; CDR3nt: TGTGCCAGCAGCTTGGTGGGGGCCCTTGGGGGCAATCAGCCCCAGCATTTT
d_gene: -; v_gene: TRBV6-6; abundance: -; j_gene: TRBJ1-2; CDR3aa: CASSYSYPGDYGYTF; CDR3nt: TGTGCCAGCAGTTACTCGTATCCAGGCGACTATGGCTACACCTTC
d_gene: -; v_gene: TRBV29-1; abundance: -; j_gene: TRBJ1-1; CDR3aa: CSVGREGTEAFF; CDR3nt: TGCAGCGTTGGTAGGGAGGGCACTGAAGCTTTCTTT
d_gene: -; v_gene: TRBV18; abundance: -; j_gene: TRBJ1-1; CDR3aa: CASSRTANTEAFF; CDR3nt: TGTGCCAGCTCAAGGACAGCTAACACTGAAGCTTTCTTT
d_gene: -; v_gene: TRBV7-6; abundance: -; j_gene: TRBJ1-3; CDR3aa: CASSLAVNSGNTIYF; CDR3nt: TGTGCCAGCAGCTTGGCGGTCAACTCTGGAAACACCATATATTTT
d_gene: -; v_gene: TRBV5-1; abundance: -; j_gene: TRBJ1-1; CDR3aa: CASRQTGTQEAEAFF; CDR3nt: TGCGCCAGCAGACAAACAGGCACGCAAGAAGCTGAAGCTTTCTTT
d_gene: -; v_gene: TRBV6-6; abundance: -; j_gene: TRBJ1-1; CDR3aa: CASSFEDTEAFF; CDR3nt: TGTGCCAGCAGCTTCGAGGACACTGAAGCTTTCTTT
d_gene: -; v_gene: TRBV7-6; abundance: -; j_gene: TRBJ2-3; CDR3aa: CASSSSADTQYF; CDR3nt: TGTGCCAGCAGCTCTTCCGCAGATACGCAGTATTTT
d_gene: -; v_gene: TRBV2; abundance: -; j_gene: TRBJ1-6; CDR3aa: CASRDYGGSPLHF; CDR3nt: TGTGCCAGCAGGGATTACGGCGGCTCACCCCTCCACTTT
d_gene: TRBD2; v_gene: TRBV6-1; abundance: -; j_gene: TRBJ2-5; CDR3aa: CASSSGGAGETQYF; CDR3nt: TGTGCCAGCAGTAGCGGGGGGGCAGGAGAGACCCAGTACTTC
d_gene: TRBD1; v_gene: TRBV7-9; abundance: -; j_gene: TRBJ1-2; CDR3aa: CASSLGPGGAGYGYTF; CDR3nt: TGTGCCAGCAGCTTAGGACCAGGGGGCGCTGGCTATGGCTACACCTTC
d_gene: -; v_gene: TRBV7-9; abundance: few; j_gene: TRBJ1-6; CDR3aa: CASSLGSEPKRNSPLHF; CDR3nt: TGTGCCAGCAGCTTAGGCTCGGAACCCAAGCGGAATTCACCCCTCCACTTT
d_gene: -; v_gene: TRBV7-9; abundance: -; j_gene: TRBJ1-3; CDR3aa: CASSPKTRVGNTIYF; CDR3nt: TGTGCCAGCAGCCCTAAAACCAGGGTAGGAAACACCATATATTTT
d_gene: -; v_gene: TRBV19; abundance: -; j_gene: TRBJ1-5; CDR3aa: CASSTTTGREGQPQHF; CDR3nt: TGTGCCAGTAGTACCACTACGGGGAGGGAAGGTCAGCCCCAGCATTTT
d_gene: TRBD2; v_gene: TRBV7-9; abundance: -; j_gene: TRBJ2-3; CDR3aa: CASSLASGTSGGSTDTQYF; CDR3nt: TGTGCCAGCAGCTTAGCGAGTGGGACTAGCGGGGGGTCCACAGATACGCAGTATTTT
d_gene: -; v_gene: TRBV4-1; abundance: -; j_gene: TRBJ2-5; CDR3aa: CASSQAGVGRAQYF; CDR3nt: TGCGCCAGCAGCCAAGCGGGAGTCGGCAGGGCCCAGTACTTC
d_gene: TRBD1; v_gene: TRBV19; abundance: -; j_gene: TRBJ1-5; CDR3aa: CASSISGGGQPQHF; CDR3nt: TGTGCCAGTAGTATTTCAGGGGGCGGTCAGCCCCAGCATTTT
d_gene: TRBD2; v_gene: TRBV7-2; abundance: -; j_gene: TRBJ2-1; CDR3aa: CASRLSGLATNEQFF; CDR3nt: TGTGCCAGCAGACTCTCGGGACTAGCTACGAATGAGCAGTTCTTC
d_gene: -; v_gene: TRBV18; abundance: -; j_gene: TRBJ2-2; CDR3aa: CASSQREYTGELFF; CDR3nt: TGTGCCAGCTCACAAAGGGAGTACACCGGGGAGCTGTTTTTT
d_gene: TRBD1; v_gene: TRBV6-1; abundance: few; j_gene: TRBJ1-6; CDR3aa: CASSVQGVGNSPLHF; CDR3nt: TGTGCCAGCAGCGTGCAGGGGGTTGGTAATTCACCCCTCCACTTT
d_gene: TRBD1; v_gene: TRBV19; abundance: -; j_gene: TRBJ1-1; CDR3aa: CASRQGDTEAFF; CDR3nt: TGTGCCAGTCGGCAGGGGGATACTGAAGCTTTCTTT
d_gene: TRBD1; v_gene: TRBV4-1; abundance: -; j_gene: TRBJ1-3; CDR3aa: CASSQSDRGPGNTIYF; CDR3nt: TGCGCCAGCAGCCAATCGGACAGGGGGCCAGGAAACACCATATATTTT
d_gene: TRBD1; v_gene: TRBV6-6; abundance: -; j_gene: TRBJ1-2; CDR3aa: CASSRRQGALKYGYTF; CDR3nt: TGTGCCAGCAGTCGGAGACAGGGGGCGCTGAAATATGGCTACACCTTC
d_gene: TRBD1; v_gene: TRBV29-1; abundance: -; j_gene: TRBJ1-2; CDR3aa: CSVEPGTGIYGYTF; CDR3nt: TGCAGCGTTGAGCCCGGGACAGGCATCTATGGCTACACCTTC
d_gene: -; v_gene: TRBV25-1; abundance: -; j_gene: TRBJ2-2; CDR3aa: CASRGPGNTGELFF; CDR3nt: TGTGCCAGCAGGGGGCCAGGGAACACCGGGGAGCTGTTTTTT
d_gene: -; v_gene: TRBV5-4; abundance: -; j_gene: TRBJ1-2; CDR3aa: CASSAWGGGYTF; CDR3nt: TGTGCCAGCAGCGCCTGGGGAGGTGGCTACACCTTC
d_gene: TRBD1; v_gene: TRBV5-1; abundance: -; j_gene: TRBJ1-4; CDR3aa: CASSPGDSSTNEKLFF; CDR3nt: TGCGCCAGCAGCCCTGGGGACAGCTCAACTAATGAAAAACTGTTTTTT
d_gene: -; v_gene: TRBV2; abundance: once; j_gene: TRBJ2-1; CDR3aa: CATRGGRQFF; CDR3nt: TGTGCCACCAGGGGGGGTAGGCAGTTCTTC
d_gene: TRBD1; v_gene: TRBV7-9; abundance: -; j_gene: TRBJ2-7; CDR3aa: CASGGQYSYEQYF; CDR3nt: TGTGCCAGCGGGGGACAGTACTCCTACGAGCAGTACTTC
d_gene: -; v_gene: TRBV6-1; abundance: -; j_gene: TRBJ2-1; CDR3aa: CASSVILDSTLGSGEQFF; CDR3nt: TGTGCCAGCAGTGTAATTCTGGACAGTACCTTAGGGTCAGGTGAGCAGTTCTTC
d_gene: TRBD1; v_gene: TRBV6-6; abundance: -; j_gene: TRBJ1-4; CDR3aa: CASSLRGLREKLFF; CDR3nt: TGTGCCAGCAGCTTAAGGGGGCTGCGTGAAAAACTGTTTTTT
d_gene: -; v_gene: TRBV19; abundance: -; j_gene: TRBJ2-7; CDR3aa: CASSIGRGYEQYF; CDR3nt: TGTGCCAGTAGCATAGGACGGGGTTACGAGCAGTACTTC
d_gene: -; v_gene: TRBV6-6; abundance: -; j_gene: TRBJ1-6; CDR3aa: CASSAGDTNSPLHF; CDR3nt: TGTGCCAGCAGTGCCGGGGACACCAATTCACCCCTCCACTTT
d_gene: TRBD2; v_gene: TRBV5-6; abundance: -; j_gene: TRBJ2-3; CDR3aa: CASSDGLAADTQYF; CDR3nt: TGTGCCAGCAGCGACGGACTAGCGGCAGATACGCAGTATTTT
d_gene: -; v_gene: TRBV4-1; abundance: few; j_gene: TRBJ1-3; CDR3aa: CASTLGGEGSGNTIYF; CDR3nt: TGCGCCAGCACCCTTGGAGGGGAGGGCTCTGGAAACACCATATATTTT
d_gene: -; v_gene: TRBV16; abundance: -; j_gene: TRBJ2-3; CDR3aa: CASSRLDGISTDTQYF; CDR3nt: TGTGCCAGCAGCCGCCTCGACGGGATTAGCACAGATACGCAGTATTTT
d_gene: -; v_gene: TRBV13; abundance: -; j_gene: TRBJ2-5; CDR3aa: CASSLVTEEETQYF; CDR3nt: TGTGCCAGCAGCTTAGTGACGGAGGAAGAGACCCAGTACTTC
d_gene: -; v_gene: TRBV2; abundance: few; j_gene: TRBJ2-7; CDR3aa: CASSASGEQYF; CDR3nt: TGTGCCAGCAGTGCATCAGGCGAGCAGTACTTC
d_gene: -; v_gene: TRBV6-6; abundance: -; j_gene: TRBJ2-5; CDR3aa: CASSPGIQETQYF; CDR3nt: TGTGCCAGCAGTCCCGGGATTCAAGAGACCCAGTACTTC
d_gene: TRBD1; v_gene: TRBV6-5; abundance: -; j_gene: TRBJ1-5; CDR3aa: CASRGLNQPQHF; CDR3nt: TGTGCCTCCAGGGGGCTTAATCAGCCCCAGCATTTT
d_gene: -; v_gene: TRBV5-4; abundance: once; j_gene: TRBJ2-3; CDR3aa: CASSLARGSTDTQYF; CDR3nt: TGTGCCAGCAGCTTGGCGCGGGGATCCACAGATACGCAGTATTTT
d_gene: TRBD2; v_gene: TRBV11-2; abundance: -; j_gene: TRBJ2-3; CDR3aa: CASSLVLAGGGTDTQYF; CDR3nt: TGTGCCAGCAGCTTAGTACTAGCGGGGGGGGGCACAGATACGCAGTATTTT
d_gene: TRBD1; v_gene: TRBV29-1; abundance: -; j_gene: TRBJ2-5; CDR3aa: CSVEEADRARETQYF; CDR3nt: TGCAGCGTTGAAGAGGCCGACAGGGCAAGAGAGACCCAGTACTTC
d_gene: TRBD1; v_gene: TRBV2; abundance: -; j_gene: TRBJ2-3; CDR3aa: CASTYSPGQYTDTQYF; CDR3nt: TGTGCCAGCACCTACTCGCCGGGACAGTACACAGATACGCAGTATTTT
d_gene: TRBD2; v_gene: TRBV5-5; abundance: few; j_gene: TRBJ2-1; CDR3aa: CASSSAGGSYNEQFF; CDR3nt: TGTGCCAGCAGCTCAGCGGGGGGTTCCTACAATGAGCAGTTCTTC
d_gene: TRBD2; v_gene: TRBV7-9; abundance: -; j_gene: TRBJ2-3; CDR3aa: CASSILAGATDTQYF; CDR3nt: TGTGCCAGCAGCATCCTAGCGGGGGCCACAGATACGCAGTATTTT
d_gene: -; v_gene: TRBV5-1; abundance: -; j_gene: TRBJ1-2; CDR3aa: CASTLSEANYGYTF; CDR3nt: TGCGCCAGCACGTTGTCAGAAGCTAACTATGGCTACACCTTC